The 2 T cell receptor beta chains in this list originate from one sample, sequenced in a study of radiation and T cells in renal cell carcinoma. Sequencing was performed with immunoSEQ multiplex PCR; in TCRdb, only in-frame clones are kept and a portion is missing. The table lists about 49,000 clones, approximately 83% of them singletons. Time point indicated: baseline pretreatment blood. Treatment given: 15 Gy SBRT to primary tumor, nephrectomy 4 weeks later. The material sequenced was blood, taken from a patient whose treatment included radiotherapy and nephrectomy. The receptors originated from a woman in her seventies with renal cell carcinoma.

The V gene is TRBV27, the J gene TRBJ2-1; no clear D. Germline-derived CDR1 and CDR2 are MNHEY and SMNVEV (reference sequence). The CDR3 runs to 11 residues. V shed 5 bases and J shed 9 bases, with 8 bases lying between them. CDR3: CASSALGEQFF. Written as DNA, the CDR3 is TGTGCCAGCAGTGCCCTGGGTGAGCAGTTCTTC.

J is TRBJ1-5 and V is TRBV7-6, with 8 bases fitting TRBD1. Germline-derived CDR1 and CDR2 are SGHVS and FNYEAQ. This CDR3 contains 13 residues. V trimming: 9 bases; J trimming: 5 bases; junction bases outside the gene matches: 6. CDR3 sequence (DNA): TGTGCCAGAAGCGCAGGGGGCTATCAGCCCCAGCATTTT. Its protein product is CARSAGGYQPQHF. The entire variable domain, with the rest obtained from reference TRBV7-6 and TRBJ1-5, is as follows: GAGVSQSPRYKVTKRGQDVALRCDPISGHVSLYWYRQALGQGPEFLTYFNYEAQQDKSGLPNDRFSAERPEGSISTLTIQRTEQRDSAMYRCARSAGGYQPQHFGDGTRLSIL.